Below are 23 T cell receptor beta chains sequenced from a single sample in a study of T cells in women clearing cervical HPV infection. This table comes from immunoSEQ multiplex PCR, and its TCRdb copy is limited to in-frame clones, with some not included. The sample includes 15,000 to 20,000 clones. Material for sequencing was blood buffy coat. These receptors originate from a woman between 18 and 70 years old with a cervical HPV16 infection that either progressed to CIN3+ or cleared (not recorded which).

Concerning this clone itself: The read ends 3 residues shy of where the CDR3 ends; the end is completed using the germline J gene. This rearrangement joins TRBV5-1 to TRBJ2-5; 12 bases agree with TRBD2. This CDR3 comprises 17 residues. Germline CDR1 and CDR2: SGHRS and YFSETQ. Trimming took 4 bases from V and 2 from J; bases not matched to a gene: 9. CDR3: CASSVGLAGSLQETQYF. The sequenced CDR3 bases are TGCGCCAGCAGCGTAGGACTAGCGGGGAGCCTTCAAGAGACC.

Regarding this clone: The read ends 3 residues before the CDR3 terminus; that terminus is restored from the germline J gene. The chain recombines TRBV7-6 with TRBJ1-6, with 8 bases lining up with TRBD1. V lost 5 bases to trimming and J lost 8 bases; unmatched junction nucleotides: 14. Germline V gene lookup returns CDR1 SGHVS and CDR2 FNYEAQ. This CDR3 has 17 residues. The sequenced part of the CDR3 DNA is TGTGCCAGCAGCCTCCGGCCTCTTCAGGGGGCGGATTCACCC. This codes for CASSLRPLQGADSP. The full CDR3 is CASSLRPLQGADSPLHF.

On this clone: The CDR3 is cut off 3 residues early in the read; its end comes from the germline J gene. The V gene is TRBV7-6, the J gene TRBJ1-4; unclear D gene. CDR1 is SGHVS and CDR2 is FNYEAQ in the germline V gene. Trimming took off 5 bases at V and 0 bases at J, with 10 bases between the two ends. The CDR3 has 15 amino acids. The part of the CDR3 DNA that was read is TGTGCCAGCAGCCCCCTACGAACAACTAATGAAAAA. Protein sequence: CASSPLRTTNEK. From start to end, the CDR3 is CASSPLRTTNEKLFF.

Worth noting for this clone: The read stops 3 residues short of the end of the CDR3; the missing end is completed from the germline J gene. This chain connects TRBV2 to TRBJ2-3; D might be TRBD1 (5 bases). CDR3 length: 13 amino acids. Germline CDR1 is SNHLY and CDR2 is FYNNEI. The CDR3 bases that were read are TGTGCCAGCAGGGTGTGGGGCAATCAGCCG. Its translation: CASRVWGNQP. The whole CDR3 sequence is CASRVWGNQPQYF.

Its frequency marks this clone as medium-sized. CDR3 loop: CAWSLGSQETQYF. The DNA read from the CDR3 is TGTGCCTGGAGTCTAGGTTCCCAAGAGACC. The V call is TRBV30, the J call TRBJ2-5; D gene unclear. The read comes to an end 3 residues before the CDR3 does, leaving the germline J gene to fill in the end. Germline V CDR1 and CDR2: GTSNPN, SVGIG (reference sequence). The CDR3 length is 13 residues. Trimming took 2 bases from V and 1 from J, leaving 8 bases between them.

As for this clone: The read comes to an end 3 residues before the CDR3 does, leaving the germline J gene to fill in the end. V is TRBV5-5 and J is TRBJ2-4; perhaps TRBD2 as D (5 bases). The CDR3 runs to 15 residues. Germline assignment: CDR1 SGHKS and CDR2 YYEKEE (reference sequence). CDR3 loop: CASSPKSWLDYGQYF. The sequenced CDR3 bases are TGTGCCAGCAGCCCAAAATCCTGGCTAGACTATGGT.

As concerns this clone: Read coverage stops 3 residues before the CDR3 terminus; the germline J gene supplies the remainder. The genes are TRBV7-9 and TRBJ1-1; D gene ambiguous. This CDR3 region has 11 residues. Looked up from germline, CDR1 is SEHNR and CDR2 is FQNEAQ (reference sequence). The covered CDR3 bases are TGTGCCAGCAGCGAATCAGATACG. Protein product: CASSESDT. The full CDR3 is CASSESDTAFF.

A word on this clone: The read ends 3 residues early relative to the CDR3; the germline J gene fills the gap. The genes are TRBV29-1 and TRBJ2-4; D possibly corresponds to TRBD2 (7 bases). The CDR3 loop spans 13 amino acids. CDR1 SQVTM and CDR2 ANQGSEA come from the germline V gene. The chain's CDR3 is CSVPPGGGRGQYF. The part of the CDR3 DNA that was read is TGCAGCGTTCCTCCGGGCGGGGGCCGTGGT.

On this clone: The CDR3 end is not reached by the read, which stops 3 residues before it; the germline J gene fills it in. V usage is TRBV7-6 and J usage is TRBJ1-4, with 8 bases identical to TRBD1. The germline gives CDR1 SGHVS, CDR2 FNYEAQ. This CDR3 comprises 15 residues. Trimming cost V 2 bases and J 8 bases; bases outside gene matches: 7. The sequenced part of the CDR3 DNA is TGTGCCAGCAGCTTAAGACAGGGGAGAAAGGAAAAA. It is translated as CASSLRQGRKEK. The full CDR3 protein reads CASSLRQGRKEKLFF.

A remark on this clone: The CDR3 end is not reached by the read, which stops 3 residues before it; the germline J gene fills it in. This chain joins TRBV19 and TRBJ1-3; tentative D call: TRBD1 (6 bases). The V and J ends lost 2 bases and 0 bases respectively, with 20 bases between them. This CDR3 comprises 19 residues. Germline CDR1 LNHDA, CDR2 SQIVND (reference sequence). The CDR3 DNA, read in part, is TGTGCCAGTAGTATACCGGGACATCCAGGGACTATCTCTGGAAACACC. Residues: CASSIPGHPGTISGNT. The whole CDR3 reads CASSIPGHPGTISGNTIYF.

With respect to this clone: With the read ending 3 residues before the CDR3 end, the germline J gene is used to fill in that end. Other nucleotide sequences in the sample specify the same CDR3. This sequence joins TRBV20-1 and TRBJ2-5; tentative D call: TRBD1 (5 bases). Germline CDR1 and CDR2: DFQATT and SNEGSKA (reference sequence). With 0 bases removed from V and 2 bases from J, the gap between germline ends came to 10 bases. The CDR3 covers 14 residues. The CDR3 DNA, read in part, is TGCAGTGCTAGAGACGGACAAGGGCAAGAGACC. It codes for CSARDGQGQET. The CDR3 in its entirety is CSARDGQGQETQYF.

This chain's CDR3 is CSAPRATSGETQYF. CDR3 bases read: TGCAGTGCTCCCCGTGCTACTTCGGGGGAGACG. The chain combines TRBV20-1 with TRBJ2-3; tentative D call: TRBD2 (6 bases). The read ends 3 residues shy of where the CDR3 ends; the end is completed using the germline J gene. The CDR3 is 14 amino acids. CDR1 is DFQATT, CDR2 SNEGSKA, per germline (reference sequence).

A note on this clone: The read terminates 3 residues ahead of where the CDR3 ends, so the germline J gene completes it. The V gene is TRBV5-1, the J gene TRBJ2-3; 8 nucleotides align to TRBD1. Germline loops: CDR1 SGHRS, CDR2 YFSETQ. V shed 7 bases, J shed 3 bases, and the junction held 7 bases outside the gene matches. The CDR3 is 14 residues long. The CDR3 loop reads CASGAGGLTDTQYF. The covered CDR3 bases are TGCGCCAGCGGGGCAGGGGGCTTGACAGATACG.

As for this clone: The sequenced fragment ends 3 residues before the CDR3 boundary, so the rest is inferred from the germline J gene. The J gene is TRBJ2-3, the V gene TRBV10-3; 7 bases line up with TRBD2. V lost 10 bases, J lost 6 bases, and 10 bases stayed unmatched. Germline CDR1 ENHRY, CDR2 SYGVKD. The CDR3 spans 13 residues. This CDR3 reads CATEAAGTDTQYF. CDR3 DNA (partial): TGTGCCACCGAGGCAGCGGGGACGGATACG.

Notes on this clone: The read halts 3 residues ahead of the CDR3 end, with the missing end drawn from the germline J gene. V is TRBV10-3 and J is TRBJ2-3; tentative D call: TRBD2 (6 bases). The germline V gene has CDR1 ENHRY and CDR2 SYGVKD. The CDR3 contains 17 residues. V was clipped by 3 bases and J by 8 bases, with 24 bases between them. The part of the CDR3 DNA that was read is TGTGCCATCAGTGAACAATCCCCTAAGGCGGGGCGGGGTACG. This encodes CAISEQSPKAGRGT. The full CDR3 reads CAISEQSPKAGRGTQYF.

Note on this clone: The CDR3 goes on 3 residues after the read ends, and that part is filled in from the germline J gene. The chain combines TRBV19 with TRBJ2-3; D is unresolved. CDR1 and CDR2 (germline): LNHDA, SQIVND (reference sequence). The CDR3 sequence is 14 residues long. The CDR3: CASSPINGQETQYF. The sequenced part of the CDR3 DNA is TGTGCCAGTAGCCCAATCAACGGTCAGGAGACG. The full variable domain, rest sourced from reference TRBV19 and TRBJ2-3, is DGGITQSPKYLFRKEGQNVTLSCEQNLNHDAMYWYRQDPGQGLRLIYYSQIVNDFQKGDIAEGYSVSREKKESFPLTVTSAQKNPTAFYLCASSPINGQETQYFGPGTRLTVL.

Notes on this clone: The sequenced fragment ends 3 residues before the CDR3 boundary, so the rest is inferred from the germline J gene. The genes are TRBV23-1 and TRBJ2-7, with 12 bases aligning to TRBD1. TRBV23-1 is marked as an open reading frame, function uncertain. This CDR3 has 16 amino acids. The J segment lost 2 bases and the V segment lost 10 bases, leaving 12 bases of the junction unmatched. CDR3 amino acids: CATSGTGGTSAYEQYF. CDR3 bases read: TGCGCCACCTCCGGGACAGGGGGCACGAGTGCCTACGAG.

Notes on this clone: The missing CDR3 end, 3 residues past where the read stops, is filled in from the germline J gene. The chain carries TRBV6-2 or TRBV6-3 and TRBJ2-1; 12 bases agree with TRBD2. CDR3 size: 17 residues. V was pared by 4 bases and J by 2 bases, with 6 bases of the junction left unmatched. Germline-derived CDR1 and CDR2 are MNHEY and SVGEGT. CDR3 DNA (partial): TGTGCCAGCAGTTGGCCTAGCGGGGGGGCAGCCTACAATGAG. Residues: CASSWPSGGAAYNE. The CDR3 as a whole reads CASSWPSGGAAYNEQFF.

Comment on this clone: The read terminates 3 residues before the CDR3 end, so the remaining end is supplied by the germline J gene. The chain joins TRBV18 to TRBJ2-4; 7 nucleotides align to TRBD1. The CDR3 covers 14 residues. Per germline, CDR1 KGHSH and CDR2 LQKENI. The CDR3 region is CASSATGDLWGQYF. CDR3 DNA, as far as it was read: TGTGCCAGCTCAGCAACAGGGGATTTGTGGGGT. Full variable domain (remainder filled in from reference TRBV18 and TRBJ2-4): NAGVMQNPRHLVRRRGQEARLRCSPMKGHSHVYWYRQLPEEGLKFMVYLQKENIIDESGMPKERFSAEFPKEGPSILRIQQVVRGDSAAYFCASSATGDLWGQYFGAGTRLSVL.

The CDR3 bases that were read are TGCAGTGCTAGACCCCCCGGGACAGGGGATGAAAAG. Translating gives CSARPPGTGDEK. The CDR3 in full is CSARPPGTGDEKLFF. The genes are TRBV20-1 and TRBJ2-2; TRBD1 aligns across 10 bases. The read ends 3 residues before the CDR3 terminus; that terminus is restored from the germline J gene. This CDR3 region has 15 residues. Germline values: CDR1 DFQATT, CDR2 SNEGSKA (reference sequence).

About this clone: The read ends 3 residues shy of where the CDR3 ends; the end is completed using the germline J gene. V is TRBV18 and J is TRBJ2-3; 10 bases match TRBD1. The CDR3 spans 20 residues. The V gene end was trimmed by 0 bases and the J gene end by 4 bases; junction bases not matched to a gene: 16. Looked up from germline, CDR1 is KGHSH and CDR2 is LQKENI. CDR3: CASSPPTAMGVGTGADTQYF. The covered CDR3 bases are TGTGCCAGCTCACCACCAACTGCAATGGGTGTCGGGACAGGGGCAGATACG. Full variable domain (outside the CDR3, taken from reference TRBV18 and TRBJ2-3): NAGVMQNPRHLVRRRGQEARLRCSPMKGHSHVYWYRQLPEEGLKFMVYLQKENIIDESGMPKERFSAEFPKEGPSILRIQQVVRGDSAAYFCASSPPTAMGVGTGADTQYFGPGTRLTVL.

Worth noting for this clone: The observed sequence ends 3 residues before the CDR3 terminus, with the missing tail filled in from the germline J gene. This chain connects TRBV6-2 or TRBV6-3 to TRBJ2-7; 10 bases are shared with TRBD1. The CDR3 is 14 amino acids. CDR1 is MNHEY and CDR2 is SVGEGT in the germline V gene. J lost 5 bases, V lost 10 bases, and 11 bases had no gene match. The sequenced part of the CDR3 DNA is TGTGCCACCAGCATGGGGGACAGGGGAAACGAG. It encodes CATSMGDRGNE. The CDR3, in full, reads CATSMGDRGNEQYF.

Worth noting for this clone: The read ends 3 residues shy of where the CDR3 ends; the end is completed using the germline J gene. The chain recombines TRBV19 with TRBJ1-6; possible D gene TRBD1, 6 bases. V lost 3 bases and J 7 bases, leaving 13 bases between the germline ends. The germline gives CDR1 LNHDA, CDR2 SQIVND (reference sequence). CDR3 length: 15 residues. Incomplete CDR3 DNA: TGTGCCAGTAGTATCGCAACAGGGCGGAATTCACCC. Its protein is CASSIATGRNSP. The full CDR3 is CASSIATGRNSPLHF. Full variable domain (missing parts from reference TRBV19 and TRBJ1-6): DGGITQSPKYLFRKEGQNVTLSCEQNLNHDAMYWYRQDPGQGLRLIYYSQIVNDFQKGDIAEGYSVSREKKESFPLTVTSAQKNPTAFYLCASSIATGRNSPLHFGNGTRLTVT.